Listed here are 9 T cell receptor beta chains from one sample, sequenced in a study of tumor-infiltrating lymphocytes in oesophageal squamous cell carcinoma. TCRdb redid the calling of the PCR reads with MiXCR, one entry per CDR3 protein. The sample has 13,000 or so distinct CDR3 sequences, roughly half seen once. The specimen sequenced was blood. Every receptor here comes from a female donor with esophageal squamous cell carcinoma.

This clonotype occurred a few times. The rearrangement links TRBV2 to TRBJ1-2; D uncertain. Between the trimmed V and J ends, which lost 8 bases and 4 bases, there was a span of 17 bases. CDR3 size: 14 residues. CDR1 is SNHLY and CDR2 is FYNNEI in the germline V gene. DNA for the CDR3: TGTGCCAGCCTCGGTAGTGAGACCACCTATGGCTACACCTTC. Translation gives CASLGSETTYGYTF.

In this sample, this clonotype turned up a few times. A single base separates this from a much larger clone, so it may be a read error. The CDR3 is CASSFAGRSYEQFF. The CDR3 DNA is TGTGCCAGCAGTTTTGCAGGTCGCTCCTACGAGCAGTTCTTC. This sequence joins TRBV28 and TRBJ2-1; D not certain. The V gene's germline CDR1 is MDHEN and CDR2 SYDVKM. V lost 3 bases and J 10 bases, leaving 16 bases between the germline ends. The CDR3 is 14 amino acids.

V is TRBV7-2 and J is TRBJ1-5; no clear D. The V and J ends lost 4 bases and 7 bases respectively, with 8 bases between them. CDR1 is SGHTA and CDR2 is FQGNSA in the germline V gene. The CDR3 runs to 12 residues. CDR3 sequence reads: CASSSTGQPQHF. DNA for the CDR3: TGTGCCAGCAGCTCGACCGGGCAGCCCCAGCATTTT. Looking up the rest from reference TRBV7-2 and TRBJ1-5 gives the full variable domain: GAGVSQSPSNKVTEKGKDVELRCDPISGHTALYWYRQSLGQGLEFLIYFQGNSAPDKSGLPSDRFSAERTGGSVSTLTIQRTQQEDSAVYLCASSSTGQPQHFGDGTRLSIL.

The table lists this clonotype with a few counts. The genes are TRBV12-5 and TRBJ2-6, with 7 bases identical to TRBD1. V was pared by 4 bases and J by 2 bases, with 5 bases of the junction left unmatched. CDR1 LGHNT and CDR2 FRNRAP come from the germline V gene. The CDR3 sequence is 16 residues long. This CDR3 reads CASGWTGTAGANVLTF. For the CDR3, the DNA is TGTGCTAGTGGTTGGACAGGTACCGCTGGGGCCAACGTCCTGACTTTC. The variable domain in full, with the rest retrieved from reference TRBV12-5 and TRBJ2-6, is DARVTQTPRHKVTEMGQEVTMRCQPILGHNTVFWYRQTMMQGLELLAYFRNRAPLDDSGMPKDRFSAEMPDATLATLKIQPSEPRDSAVYFCASGWTGTAGANVLTFGAGSRLTVL.

This clonotype was observed many times. The V gene is TRBV2, the J gene TRBJ2-7; D is undetermined. V lost 7 bases, J lost 5 bases, and 15 bases lay in between. Germline values: CDR1 SNHLY, CDR2 FYNNEI. This CDR3 region has 13 residues. The CDR3 sequence: CASKVYVLNEQYF. Here the CDR3 DNA reads TGTGCCAGCAAAGTTTATGTGTTAAACGAGCAGTACTTC.

The chain joins TRBV2 to TRBJ2-7; 8 nucleotides align to TRBD2. The last part of the DNA fits TRBJ2-5 better; the J call may be wrong. In germline, CDR1 is SNHLY, CDR2 FYNNEI. The CDR3 is 15 residues long. The CDR3 DNA follows: TGTGCCAGCAGTAACCCGGGACTAGGCCGGGAGACCCAGTACTTC. Protein: CASSNPGLGRETQYF.

The chain combines TRBV5-1 with TRBJ2-2; either TRBD1 or TRBD2 may supply D (6 bases each). V was cut by 5 bases and J by 2 bases, with 13 bases left in between. The CDR3 has 15 amino acids. Germline V gene sequence: CDR1 SGHRS, CDR2 YFSETQ. CDR3 bases: TGCGCCAGCAGGGGGGGCATTTCTAACACCGGGGAGCTGTTTTTT. The encoded protein is CASRGGISNTGELFF.

This clonotype was observed a handful of times. The conserved final phenylalanine or tryptophan is absent from the CDR3, which likely points to a read error. It is unclear where the CDR3 begins or ends on the DNA, so no DNA is shown, and the CDR3 is as TCRdb lists it. The rearrangement links TRBV7-9 to TRBJ2-5. Including both end residues, the CDR3 is 14 amino acids long. The germline gives CDR1 SEHNR, CDR2 FQNEAQ (reference sequence). The CDR3 here is CASSFAGFGYTFGS.

The chain couples TRBV5-3 to TRBJ2-7; 7 bases fit TRBD1. Judging by the DNA end, TRBJ2-1 fits better; the J call may be wrong. TRBV5-3 is identified as an open reading frame with a role that is uncertain. The CDR3 has 16 residues. Here the CDR3 reads CASSPLGNRGPNEQFF. The CDR3 nucleotides read TGTGCCAGCAGCCCCCTAGGTAACAGGGGACCCAATGAGCAGTTCTTC.